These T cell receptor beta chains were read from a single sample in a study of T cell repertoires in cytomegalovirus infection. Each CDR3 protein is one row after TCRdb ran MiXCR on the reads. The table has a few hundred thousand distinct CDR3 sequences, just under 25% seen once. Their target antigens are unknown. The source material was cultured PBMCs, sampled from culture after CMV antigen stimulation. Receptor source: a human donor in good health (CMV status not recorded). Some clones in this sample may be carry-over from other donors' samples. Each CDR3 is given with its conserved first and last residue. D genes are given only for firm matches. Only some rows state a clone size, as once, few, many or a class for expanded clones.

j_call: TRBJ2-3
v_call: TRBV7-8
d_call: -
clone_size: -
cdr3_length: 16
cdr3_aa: CASSLERVASTDTQYF
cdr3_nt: TGTGCCAGCAGCTTAGAGAGGGTAGCGAGCACAGATACGCAGTATTTT

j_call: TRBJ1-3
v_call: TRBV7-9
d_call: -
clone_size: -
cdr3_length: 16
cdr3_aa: CASSSNDRISGNTIYF
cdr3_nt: TGTGCCAGCAGCTCTAACGACAGGATCTCTGGAAACACCATATATTTT

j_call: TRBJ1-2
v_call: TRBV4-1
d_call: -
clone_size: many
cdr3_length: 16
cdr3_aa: CASSQERGSANYGYTF
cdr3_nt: TGCGCCAGCAGCCAAGAGCGGGGATCTGCTAACTATGGCTACACCTTC

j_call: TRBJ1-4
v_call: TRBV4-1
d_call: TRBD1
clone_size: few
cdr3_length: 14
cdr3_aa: CASSMTGPNEKLFF
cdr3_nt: TGCGCCAGCAGCATGACAGGGCCTAATGAAAAACTGTTTTTT

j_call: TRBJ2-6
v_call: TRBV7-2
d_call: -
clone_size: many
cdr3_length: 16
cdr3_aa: CASSLSRVSGANVLTF
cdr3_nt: TGTGCCAGCAGCTTATCTCGCGTCTCTGGGGCCAACGTCCTGACTTTC

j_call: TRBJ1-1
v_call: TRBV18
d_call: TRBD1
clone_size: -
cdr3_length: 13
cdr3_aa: CASSPSRDSKAFF
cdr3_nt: TGTGCCAGCTCACCGAGCCGGGACAGTAAAGCTTTCTTT

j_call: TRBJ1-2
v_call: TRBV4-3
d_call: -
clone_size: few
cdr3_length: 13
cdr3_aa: CASSQDRDYGYTF
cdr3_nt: TGCGCCAGCAGCCAGGACAGAGACTATGGCTACACCTTC

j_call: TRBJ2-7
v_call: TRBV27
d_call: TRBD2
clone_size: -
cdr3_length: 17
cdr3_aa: CASSRGTSGRELHEQYF
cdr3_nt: TGTGCCAGCAGTCGAGGGACTAGCGGGAGAGAGCTCCACGAGCAGTACTTC

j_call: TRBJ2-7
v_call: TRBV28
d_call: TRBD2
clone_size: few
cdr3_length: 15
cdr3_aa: CASSRLAGEGDEQYF
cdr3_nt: TGTGCCAGCAGCAGACTAGCGGGAGAAGGGGACGAGCAGTACTTC

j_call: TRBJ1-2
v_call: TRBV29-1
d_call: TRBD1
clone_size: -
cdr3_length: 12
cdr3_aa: CSAVGQGQGYTF
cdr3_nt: TGCAGCGCCGTCGGACAGGGTCAAGGCTACACCTTC